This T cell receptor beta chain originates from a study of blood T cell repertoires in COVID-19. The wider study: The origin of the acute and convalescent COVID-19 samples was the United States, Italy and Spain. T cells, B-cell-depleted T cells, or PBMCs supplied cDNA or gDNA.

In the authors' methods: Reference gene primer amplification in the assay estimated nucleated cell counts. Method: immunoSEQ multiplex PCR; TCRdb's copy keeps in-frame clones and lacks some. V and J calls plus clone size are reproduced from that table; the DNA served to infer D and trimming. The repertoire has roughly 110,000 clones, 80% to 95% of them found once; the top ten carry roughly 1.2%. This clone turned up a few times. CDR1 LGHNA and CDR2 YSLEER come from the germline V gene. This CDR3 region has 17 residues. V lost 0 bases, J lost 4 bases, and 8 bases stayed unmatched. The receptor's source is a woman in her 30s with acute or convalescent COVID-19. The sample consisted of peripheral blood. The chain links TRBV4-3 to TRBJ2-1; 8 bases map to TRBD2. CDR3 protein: CASSQEWLGTRYNEQFF. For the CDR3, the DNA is TGCGCCAGCAGCCAAGAATGGCTGGGGACTAGATACAATGAGCAGTTCTTC.